These T cell receptor beta chains were read from a single sample in a study of shared clonotypes between healthy human individuals. Sequenced by immunoSEQ multiplex PCR; TCRdb stores in-frame clones only, minus some. The sample includes 2 million to 2.5 million clones, approximately 93% of them seen just once. The specimen was naive CD4+ T cells from PBMCs. The receptors were gathered from a man younger than 35 in good health. Some clones in this sample may be carry-over from other donors' samples. Each CDR3 is given with its conserved first and last residue. The D gene is left open where the match is weak. Expanded clones get a size class; other rows say once, few or many, or leave the size out.

TRBJ1-1 | TRBV19 | . | TRBD1 | TGTGCCAGTTGCGGGACAGAGAACACTGAAGCTTTCTTT | CASCGTENTEAFF
TRBJ1-1 | TRBV7-9 | . | TRBD1 | TGTGCCAGCAGCTTAGCGCCAGGGGGGAACACTGAAGCTTTCTTT | CASSLAPGGNTEAFF
TRBJ1-1 | TRBV7-9 | . | TRBD1 | TGTGCCAGCAGCAGAGGACAGGGGATTCCTGAAGCTTTCTTT | CASSRGQGIPEAFF
TRBJ2-5 | TRBV7-9 | . | TRBD1 | TGTGCCAGCAGCCCCCTGGAGGACAGGGCGAAGGAGACCCAGTACTTC | CASSPLEDRAKETQYF
TRBJ1-1 | TRBV27 | . | . | TGTGCCAGCCTCCACCGGGGGAACACTGAAGCTTTCTTT | CASLHRGNTEAFF
TRBJ2-1 | TRBV9 | once | . | TGTGCCAGCAGCGTAGAGTATTCAAGGAGCAACAATGAGCAGTTCTTC | CASSVEYSRSNNEQFF
TRBJ2-4 | TRBV7-2 | . | . | TGTGCCAGCAGCTTAGCGGGGTTAGCCAAAAACATTCAGTACTTC | CASSLAGLAKNIQYF
TRBJ2-7 | TRBV28 | . | . | TGTGCCAGCAGACCCGCGACTAGTTCGGACGAGCAGTACTTC | CASRPATSSDEQYF
TRBJ2-7 | TRBV5-4 | . | TRBD2 | TGTGCCAGCAGCTCGACTAGCGGGTCTTTCTACGAGCAGTACTTC | CASSSTSGSFYEQYF
TRBJ2-7 | TRBV4-1 | . | . | TGCGCCAGCAGCCAAGACCCGGGGAGCTACTACGAGCAGTACTTC | CASSQDPGSYYEQYF
TRBJ1-2 | TRBV7-9 | . | TRBD1 | TGTGCCAGCAGCTCCCGGACAGGGAGGCCTGGCGGCGGCTACACCTTC | CASSSRTGRPGGGYTF
TRBJ2-7 | TRBV10-2 | . | . | TGCGCCAGCAGCTACAATATACCTAGCTCCTACGAGCAGTACTTC | CASSYNIPSSYEQYF
TRBJ2-5 | TRBV28 | . | . | TGTGCCAGCAGTTTCCGGGAGCTCAGGTACCAAGAGACCCAGTACTTC | CASSFRELRYQETQYF
TRBJ2-3 | TRBV5-1 | . | TRBD2 | TGCGCCAGCAGCCTGGGGGCTAGCGGGGACACAGATACGCAGTATTTT | CASSLGASGDTDTQYF
TRBJ1-1 | TRBV30 | . | . | TGTGCCTGGAATACCCACGGGAACACTGAAGCTTTCTTT | CAWNTHGNTEAFF
TRBJ2-6 | TRBV5-4 | . | . | TGTGCCAGCAGGGACCTCACCGGGACGAACGTCCTGACTTTC | CASRDLTGTNVLTF
TRBJ2-3 | TRBV10-1 | . | TRBD2 | TGCGCCAGCAGTGCTAGCGGGAGGGACACAGATACGCAGTATTTT | CASSASGRDTDTQYF
TRBJ2-7 | TRBV28 | . | . | TGTGCCAGCAGCTTCCGGTCACCCCACCAGTACTTC | CASSFRSPHQYF
TRBJ2-3 | TRBV7-8 | . | TRBD1 | TGTGCCAGCAGCTCCCGGGACAGGGGGGGAGATACGCAGTATTTT | CASSSRDRGGDTQYF
TRBJ1-1 | TRBV29-1 | . | . | TGCAGTTCTGAACGAATGGTGGAAGCTTTCTTT | CSSERMVEAFF
TRBJ2-3 | TRBV7-3 | . | TRBD2 | TGTGCCAGCAGCCCAATAGCGGGAGGGCCGTCAGATACGCAGTATTTT | CASSPIAGGPSDTQYF
TRBJ1-3 | TRBV9 | . | . | TGTGCCAGCAGCGTAGGAGCAGGGGAGGACGGCACCATATATTTT | CASSVGAGEDGTIYF
TRBJ1-1 | TRBV15 | . | . | TGTGCCACCAGCATTCGGGCAGCTACTGAAGCTTTCTTT | CATSIRAATEAFF
TRBJ2-3 | TRBV18 | . | TRBD2 | TGTGCCAGCTCACCACAGCTGACTAGCGGGAGGACAGATACGCAGTATTTT | CASSPQLTSGRTDTQYF
TRBJ2-1 | TRBV25-1 | . | TRBD2 | TGTGCCAGCGGACTAGCGGGAGGTTATGAGCAGTTCTTC | CASGLAGGYEQFF
TRBJ1-1 | TRBV7-2 | . | . | TGTGCCAGCAGCTTCGGGACGGCGAACACTGAAGCTTTCTTT | CASSFGTANTEAFF
TRBJ1-1 | TRBV30 | few | . | TGTGCCTGGAGCCTCTCCAGTGTGAACACTGAAGCTTTCTTT | CAWSLSSVNTEAFF
TRBJ1-6 | TRBV28 | . | TRBD1 | TGTGCCAGCAGTTTTGTCCGGACGGGACAGTCTAATTCACCCCTCCACTTT | CASSFVRTGQSNSPLHF
TRBJ1-2 | TRBV5-1 | . | . | TGCGCCAGCACTCTGCCCGGGACCTCCAATGGCTACACCTTC | CASTLPGTSNGYTF
TRBJ1-2 | TRBV14 | . | . | TGTGCCAGCAGCCAAGGCGTCGAGAACTATGGCTACACCTTC | CASSQGVENYGYTF
TRBJ2-2 | TRBV11-2 | . | TRBD1 | TGTGCCAGCAGCTGGGGGTTGCCTTCCGGGACAGACAACACCGGGGAGCTGTTTTTT | CASSWGLPSGTDNTGELFF
TRBJ1-2 | TRBV6-1 | . | . | TGTGCCAGCAGTGAAGCGGGGGACGGGAGAGGGGACTATGGCTACACCTTC | CASSEAGDGRGDYGYTF
TRBJ1-2 | TRBV27 | . | TRBD1 | TGTGCCAGCAGTTTTTCACAGGGGACCTATGGCTACACCTTC | CASSFSQGTYGYTF
TRBJ2-3 | TRBV5-1 | . | . | TGCGCCAGCAGCTTCAGGGTCGCCGAGGATACGCAGTATTTT | CASSFRVAEDTQYF
TRBJ2-7 | TRBV5-1 | once | TRBD2 | TGCGCCAGCAGCCCACCGGGACTAGCGGGAGGGTACGAGCAGTACTTC | CASSPPGLAGGYEQYF
TRBJ2-1 | TRBV5-1 | . | . | TGCGCCAGCAGCCGACGGTACAATGAGCAGTTCTTC | CASSRRYNEQFF
TRBJ2-1 | TRBV7-9 | . | . | TGTGCCAGCAGCCGCCGGGACCGTCTTTACAATGAGCAGTTCTTC | CASSRRDRLYNEQFF
TRBJ2-7 | TRBV6-1 | . | . | TGTGCCAGCAGTGAACGGTATGGGGGATCCTACGAGCAGTACTTC | CASSERYGGSYEQYF
TRBJ2-5 | TRBV5-1 | . | . | TGCGCCAGCAGCCTTATCACTCAAGAGACCCAGTACTTC | CASSLITQETQYF
TRBJ1-1 | TRBV30 | few | . | TGTGCCTGGAGTGTGGCGGACACTGAAGCTTTCTTT | CAWSVADTEAFF
TRBJ2-3 | TRBV30 | once | . | TGTGCCTGGAGTGTATTCGGGGGTACGCAGTATTTT | CAWSVFGGTQYF
TRBJ1-2 | TRBV28 | once | . | TGTGCCAGCACCGAGGGCTATGGCTACACCTTC | CASTEGYGYTF
TRBJ2-2 | TRBV6-5 | . | TRBD2 | TGTGCCAGCAGTTCGGGACTAGCGGGTCTCACCGGGGAGCTGTTTTTT | CASSSGLAGLTGELFF
TRBJ2-1 | TRBV20-1 | . | . | TGCAGTGCTAGAATTAGGGGGGGGCAGTTCTTC | CSARIRGGQFF
TRBJ1-2 | TRBV25-1 | . | . | TGTGCCAGCAGTGCCTGGATATTGGGCTATGGCTACACCTTC | CASSAWILGYGYTF
TRBJ1-4 | TRBV28 | . | TRBD1 | TGTGCCAGCGATTCCGGGACAGGGGGATGGGCTAATGAAAAACTGTTTTTT | CASDSGTGGWANEKLFF
TRBJ2-5 | TRBV4-2 | . | TRBD2 | TGTGCCAGCAGCCACGACCAAGCGTCGGGAGGGGAGACCCAGTACTTC | CASSHDQASGGETQYF
TRBJ2-1 | TRBV30 | . | TRBD2 | TGTGCCTGGAGGCCGGAGCTAGCGGGAGGGCAGTTCTTC | CAWRPELAGGQFF
TRBJ2-7 | TRBV5-1 | few | . | TGCGCCAGCAGCTTAGCCTACGAGCAGTACTTC | CASSLAYEQYF
TRBJ2-1 | TRBV7-3 | . | . | TGTGCCAGCAGCTCCCCTGGGCTGGGCTCCTACAATGAGCAGTTCTTC | CASSSPGLGSYNEQFF
TRBJ1-2 | TRBV28 | . | TRBD1 | TGTGCCAGCAGTGCGCAGGGGGGGTATGGCTACACCTTC | CASSAQGGYGYTF
TRBJ2-3 | TRBV5-1 | . | TRBD2 | TGCGCCAGCAGCAGAACTAGCGGAGGGTTGGATACGCAGTATTTT | CASSRTSGGLDTQYF
TRBJ2-7 | TRBV5-4 | . | TRBD2 | TGTGCCAGCAGCTTAGCGGGAGGGACCTACGAGCAGTACTTC | CASSLAGGTYEQYF
TRBJ1-4 | TRBV19 | . | TRBD1 | TGTGCCAGTAGCGGACAGGGGGCCGGCGAAAAACTGTTTTTT | CASSGQGAGEKLFF
TRBJ2-7 | TRBV6-5 | . | . | TGTGCCAGCAGGCATAGCAGTTTGAGCTCCTACGAGCAGTACTTC | CASRHSSLSSYEQYF
TRBJ2-7 | TRBV28 | . | TRBD1 | TGTGCCAGCAGTTTAGGCCCCGGGACAGCTTACTATCCACCCTACGAGCAGTACTTC | CASSLGPGTAYYPPYEQYF
TRBJ1-5 | TRBV6-6 | . | . | TGTGCCAGCAGTTGGGACAATCAGCCCCAGCATTTT | CASSWDNQPQHF